Listed below are T cell receptor beta chains from one sample, sequenced in a study of T cell changes during pregnancy in multiple sclerosis. Assay used: immunoSEQ multiplex PCR; TCRdb lists only in-frame clones, some missing. The data hold 20,000 to 25,000 clones, with roughly 91% observed a single time. The sample consisted of CD8+ T cells from peripheral blood mononuclear cells, taken in the third trimester of pregnancy. The source of these receptors is a female donor with multiple sclerosis, enrolled in a pregnancy study. The CDR3 runs from the conserved cysteine through the conserved F or W. Fields, in order: CDR3 protein, J gene, V gene.

CDR3 protein: CSVALSPQETQYF
J gene: TRBJ2-5
V gene: TRBV29-1

CDR3 protein: CASSQEGAGGGYNEQFF
J gene: TRBJ2-1
V gene: TRBV4-1

CDR3 protein: CASSQARTGGTEAFF
J gene: TRBJ1-1
V gene: TRBV4-2

CDR3 protein: CASSKARVGAPYNEQFF
J gene: TRBJ2-1
V gene: TRBV21-1

CDR3 protein: CASSQDQAYEQYF
J gene: TRBJ2-7
V gene: TRBV4-1

CDR3 protein: CASSPREGMNTEAFF
J gene: TRBJ1-1
V gene: TRBV5-4

CDR3 protein: CASSQGPTGAYEQYF
J gene: .
V gene: TRBV4-1

CDR3 protein: CASSGFGTYEQYF
J gene: TRBJ2-7
V gene: TRBV7-9

CDR3 protein: CASSQGATGAYGYTF
J gene: TRBJ1-2
V gene: TRBV4-1

CDR3 protein: CASSFRDSYEQYF
J gene: TRBJ2-7
V gene: TRBV11-3

CDR3 protein: CASSPSITGGLYNEQFF
J gene: TRBJ2-1
V gene: TRBV11-1

CDR3 protein: CATSRDGTGVNYEQYF
J gene: TRBJ2-7
V gene: TRBV15

CDR3 protein: CASSPLALQETQYF
J gene: TRBJ2-5
V gene: TRBV28

CDR3 protein: CASSMTGGSGANVLTF
J gene: TRBJ2-6
V gene: TRBV21-1

CDR3 protein: CASSLGTSGSDTQYF
J gene: TRBJ2-3
V gene: TRBV27

CDR3 protein: CSALTGASSYEQYF
J gene: TRBJ2-7
V gene: TRBV29-1

CDR3 protein: CASSDEGAPIEQYF
J gene: TRBJ2-7
V gene: TRBV10-1

CDR3 protein: CASSPSSGLLVPGELFF
J gene: TRBJ2-2
V gene: TRBV27

CDR3 protein: CASSQDLGAGREKLFF
J gene: TRBJ1-4
V gene: TRBV4-3

CDR3 protein: CASSAPTGANYGYTF
J gene: TRBJ1-2
V gene: TRBV9

CDR3 protein: CASSQEGSRSPLHF
J gene: TRBJ1-6
V gene: TRBV4-1

CDR3 protein: CASSLIRANEQFF
J gene: TRBJ2-1
V gene: TRBV11-2

CDR3 protein: CASSLDGPRGGSYEQYF
J gene: TRBJ2-7
V gene: TRBV7-2

CDR3 protein: CASSYARGSPEDEQFF
J gene: TRBJ2-1
V gene: TRBV19